The present T cell receptor beta chain was sequenced within a study of CD8 T cells in ankylosing spondylitis. Libraries of TCR beta came from quantitative 5'-RACE with molecular barcodes. TCRdb processed the 5' RACE reads anew with MiXCR; each CDR3 protein has one entry. There are a few hundred thousand distinct CDR3 sequences in the sample; less than 25% occur only once, and roughly 3.6% lies in the top ten. Broader study findings: Within ankylosing spondylitis blood, a TCR beta motif made up of seven to nine highly homologous variants appeared to be characteristic. Prior literature has documented some motif variants in synovial fluid and blood from reactive arthritis. Enrichment of disease-linked clones was reportedly significant in matched ankylosing spondylitis synovial fluid.

This clonotype was seen many times. Its matching antigen is unknown. The CDR3 is made up of 14 amino acids. Trimming shortened V by 3 bases and J by 0 bases, and 9 bases separated the two germline ends. Germline V gene lookup returns CDR1 SGHVS and CDR2 FNYEAQ. This chain links TRBV7-6 with TRBJ2-7; D call uncertain. This TCR was sampled from a female donor with ankylosing spondylitis or in good health (not recorded which). Sequencing was done on a sample of blood, either unsorted or a sorted T cell fraction (not recorded which). The CDR3 here is CASSFKDSSYEQYF. The CDR3, as DNA: TGTGCCAGCAGCTTCAAGGATAGCTCCTACGAGCAGTACTTC.